This TCR beta chain was retrieved from a study of shared clonotypes between healthy human individuals. Study-level points and caveats: Sharing across four donors was highest in naive CD4 (approximately 5%) and lowest in memory CD8 (roughly 0.4%).

As for this clone: What it binds is not known. Other DNA sequences in the same sample also yield this CDR3.

Trimming left V 5 bases short and J 2 bases short, with 12 bases between. The germline V gene encodes CDR1 SGHAT and CDR2 FQNNGV. CDR3 length: 14 residues. The protocol was immunoSEQ multiplex PCR, while the TCRdb copy is restricted to in-frame clones and leaves out a portion. The repertoire has about 1,500,000 clones, approximately 96% of them found once; the top ten carry roughly 1.1%. The sequence came from a man in his thirties or forties in good health. The sequenced sample was naive CD4+ T cells sorted from blood. Sample subset: CD45RA+ positively selected. The chain joins TRBV11-2 to TRBJ2-5, with D perhaps being TRBD1 or TRBD2 (5 bases each). As DNA, the CDR3 is TGTGCCAGCAGCCCCGGGGCACGGCAAGAGACCCAGTACTTC. Its translation: CASSPGARQETQYF.